One and the same sample provided the 5 T cell receptor beta chains below, sequenced in a study of T cells in Graves' hyperthyroidism and ophthalmopathy. Amplified TCR beta CDR3 regions derived from RNA transcripts. Using the HTBI primer set, a first-round RT-PCR was run on the TCR CDR3. MiXCR, run by TCRdb on the multiplex PCR reads, gives a single entry per CDR3 protein. This sample has about 380,000 distinct CDR3 sequences, with around 14% found just once. The sample comprised blood. The origin of the receptors is a woman between 55 and 75 years old with Graves' hyperthyroidism.

By share of the sample, this clonotype is large. The V gene is TRBV12-3 or TRBV12-4, the J gene TRBJ1-2; TRBD1 agrees at 12 bases. This CDR3 is 15 amino acids long. V shed 6 bases and J 4 bases; nucleotides not matched to a gene: 6. The CDR3 is CASSGTGGYGYGYTF. The CDR3 nucleotides read TGTGCCAGCAGCGGGACAGGGGGCTACGGCTATGGCTACACCTTC.

This clonotype was detected ten times or more. The chain carries TRBV14 and TRBJ2-1; the match to TRBD2 covers 10 bases. The V and J ends lost 1 base and 3 bases, in that order; junction bases with no gene match: 15. Per germline, CDR1 SGHDN and CDR2 FVKESK. The CDR3 covers 20 residues. Here the CDR3 DNA reads TGTGCCAGCAGCCAAGTTGGAGGGTTAGTAGCGGGAGGCCGCTACAATGAGCAGTTCTTC. It translates to CASSQVGGLVAGGRYNEQFF. Drawing the rest from reference TRBV14 and TRBJ2-1, the complete variable domain is EAGVTQFPSHSVIEKGQTVTLRCDPISGHDNLYWYRRVMGKEIKFLLHFVKESKQDESGMPNNRFLAERTGGTYSTLKVQPAELEDSGVYFCASSQVGGLVAGGRYNEQFFGPGTRLTVL.

Here the CDR3 reads CARFDAPTGEKLFF. CDR3 DNA: TGTGCCAGATTTGACGCCCCGACGGGTGAAAAACTGTTTTTT. The chain has TRBV24-1 and TRBJ1-4; no firm D call. The CDR3 runs 14 residues. Trimming stripped 11 bases from V and 7 bases from J, with 19 bases between. Per germline, CDR1 KGHDR and CDR2 SFDVKD.

Ten or more counts support this clonotype. This sequence joins TRBV10-3 and TRBJ2-7; the D is unclear. The CDR3 loop spans 12 amino acids. The V end was cut by 2 bases, the J end by 0 bases, with 2 bases between. CDR1 and CDR2 (germline): ENHRY, SYGVKD. Here the CDR3 DNA reads TGTGCCATCAGTGAGACCTCCTACGAGCAGTACTTC. This gives the protein CAISETSYEQYF.

The chain is built from TRBV27 and TRBJ2-7; a possible D gene is TRBD2 (7 bases). Trimming removed 2 bases at V and 3 bases at J, with 11 bases between. Germline V gene sequence: CDR1 MNHEY, CDR2 SMNVEV (reference sequence). The CDR3 spans 14 residues. The CDR3: CASSLVGGRYEQYF. The CDR3 DNA is TGTGCCAGCAGTTTAGTCGGGGGGCGCTACGAGCAGTACTTC.